This T cell receptor beta chain was documented in a study of T cells in Graves' hyperthyroidism and ophthalmopathy. The CDR3 length is 14 residues. The V segment lost 5 bases and the J segment 4 bases; nucleotides outside the gene matches: 3. Germline values: CDR1 DFQATT, CDR2 SNEGSKA (reference sequence). This clonotype was counted many times. Amplified TCR beta CDR3 regions came from RNA transcripts. Using the HTBI primer set, a first-round RT-PCR was run on the TCR CDR3. Via MiXCR, TCRdb re-called the multiplex PCR reads, giving one row per CDR3 protein. The data hold hundreds of thousands of distinct CDR3 sequences, with about 16% observed a single time.

The chain combines TRBV20-1 with TRBJ2-1, with 12 bases that match TRBD2. The specimen sequenced was blood. This receptor was taken from a woman aged 55-69 years with Graves' ophthalmopathy. The CDR3, as DNA: TGCAGTGCTTCTAGCGGGAGGGGATACAATGAGCAGTTCTTC. It is translated as CSASSGRGYNEQFF.